Given below is one T cell receptor beta chain in context. Its antigen is not known. The conserved phenylalanine or tryptophan normally closing the CDR3 is absent here, so this likely arose from a read error. The DNA is omitted, as the CDR3 cannot be located on it reliably, and the CDR3 follows TCRdb's listing. Sequencing was performed with immunoSEQ multiplex PCR; in TCRdb, only in-frame clones are kept and a portion is missing. The profile shows approximately 30,000 clones, around 86% of them singletons. The CDR3 length equals 12 residues, ends included. This sample stems from a study of T cells after posttransplantation cyclophosphamide. Overall study findings and caveats: Tissue-infiltrating T cells from skin or gut overlapped little with blood T cells. Recipient CMV seropositivity and CMV reactivation strongly tracked TRB clonality. Donor CD8+ memory clones often dominated recipient blood repertoires at later times.

The sequencing sample was made of PBMCs. The J gene is TRBJ1-1, the V gene TRBV5-3. TRBV5-3 has ORF status, its function being uncertain. This clonotype was sampled from a man aged 50 to 59. CDR3 residues: CARSSEGGGSND.